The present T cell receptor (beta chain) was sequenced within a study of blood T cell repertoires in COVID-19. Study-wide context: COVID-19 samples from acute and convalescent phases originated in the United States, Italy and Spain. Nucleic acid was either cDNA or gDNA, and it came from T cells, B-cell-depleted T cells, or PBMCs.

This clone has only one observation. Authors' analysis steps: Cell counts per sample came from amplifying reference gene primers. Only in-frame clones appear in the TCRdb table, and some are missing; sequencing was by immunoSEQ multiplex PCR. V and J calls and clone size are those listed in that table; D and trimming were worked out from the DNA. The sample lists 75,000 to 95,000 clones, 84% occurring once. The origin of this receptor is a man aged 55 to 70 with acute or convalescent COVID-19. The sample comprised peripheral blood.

The CDR3 protein is CASSPRTGGHYGYTF. The CDR3 region has the DNA TGTGCCAGCAGCCCCCGGACAGGGGGCCACTATGGCTACACCTTC. The chain combines TRBV11-1 with TRBJ1-2, with 11 bases aligning to TRBD1. Looked up from germline, CDR1 is SGHAT and CDR2 is FQDESV (reference sequence). The trim removed 5 bases at V and 3 bases at J, leaving 5 bases unmatched. CDR3 length: 15 residues.